The 23 T cell receptor beta chains given below trace back to one sample, sequenced in a study of T cells in Graves' hyperthyroidism and ophthalmopathy. RNA transcripts gave rise to amplified TCR beta CDR3 regions. With the HTBI primer set, the TCR CDR3 went through a first round of RT-PCR. A single record per CDR3 protein comes from TCRdb applying MiXCR to the multiplex PCR reads. The profile shows about 380,000 distinct CDR3 sequences, roughly 18% of them singletons. Sequenced material: blood. Source of these receptors: a man aged 18-30 years with Graves' ophthalmopathy.

This clonotype was picked up many times. The chain is built from TRBV5-8 and TRBJ1-1; D uncertain. Germline V gene lookup returns CDR1 SGHTS and CDR2 YDEGEE. There are 13 residues in the CDR3. Trimming took off 4 bases at V and 4 bases at J, with 11 bases between the two ends. In nucleotides, the CDR3 is TGTGCCAGCAGCCTCGGCGAGGCCACTGAAGCTTTCTTT. This codes for CASSLGEATEAFF.

This clonotype turned up a few times. The genes are TRBV28 and TRBJ1-1; D is possibly TRBD1 (5 bases). V lost 5 bases to trimming and J lost 1 base, with 11 bases between them. Germline CDR1 is MDHEN and CDR2 is SYDVKM. CDR3 size: 14 residues. CDR3 in DNA: TGTGCCAGCAGTCCTCCGGGGCAGAACACTGAAGCTTTCTTT. As protein: CASSPPGQNTEAFF.

This clonotype was detected ten times or more. This chain connects TRBV7-2 to TRBJ1-1, with D hard to call. V gave up 7 bases and J gave up 5 bases, with 14 bases separating them. This CDR3 has 13 amino acids. The germline CDR1 and CDR2 sequences are SGHTA and FQGNSA. CDR3 sequence (DNA): TGTGCCAGCACGTCTGGGGTGGGTACTGAAGCTTTCTTT. It encodes CASTSGVGTEAFF.

This clonotype was seen a handful of times. The V call is TRBV12-5, the J call TRBJ2-5; 7 bases line up with TRBD2. The germline CDR1 and CDR2 sequences are LGHNT and FRNRAP. Trimming removed 0 bases from V and 1 base from J; junction bases left unmatched: 5. The CDR3 is made up of 16 amino acids. The CDR3 region is CASGLVNPSGQETQYF. The CDR3 region has the DNA TGTGCTAGTGGTTTGGTTAACCCTAGCGGCCAAGAGACCCAGTACTTC.

This clonotype was recorded many times. This chain connects TRBV6-1 to TRBJ1-2; D is perhaps TRBD1 (5 bases). This CDR3 is built from 15 residues. V was shortened by 2 bases and J by 8 bases, with 18 bases between the two germline ends. Per the germline V gene, CDR1 is MNHNS and CDR2 is SASEGT. The DNA of the CDR3 is TGTGCCAGCAGTGAACGACAGAGCCTCTCAGGCGGCTACACCTTC. It is translated as CASSERQSLSGGYTF.

The rearrangement joins TRBV10-3 to TRBJ2-2; D is unresolved. Trimming took 3 bases from V and 2 from J, leaving 10 bases between them. The CDR3 has 15 amino acids. Germline lookup yields CDR1 ENHRY and CDR2 SYGVKD. CDR3 sequence (DNA): TGTGCCATCAGTGAAGGGCAGTTTAACACCGGGGAGCTGTTTTTT. Translating gives CAISEGQFNTGELFF.

Points on this clonotype: A single base separates this from a much larger clone, so it may be a read error. The CDR3 protein is CTSSQTRQGREKLFF. The CDR3 region has the DNA TGTACCAGCAGTCAAACTCGACAGGGTCGGGAAAAACTGTTTTTT. The chain is built from TRBV3-1 and TRBJ1-4; 7 bases align to TRBD1. Germline loops: CDR1 LGHDT, CDR2 YNNKEL (reference sequence). This CDR3 comprises 15 residues.

Points on this clonotype: One junction end disagrees with the germline gene, perhaps due to a read error. V gene TRBV6-1 combines with J gene TRBJ1-4; 7 nucleotides align to TRBD1. The CDR3 is 14 residues long. Germline assignment: CDR1 MNHNS and CDR2 SASEGT. CDR3 sequence: CATSPGTEDVKLFF. CDR3 nucleotides: TGTGCCACCAGTCCCGGGACAGAGGATGTAAAACTGTTTTTT.

This clonotype appeared a single time. The gene calls are TRBV2 and TRBJ1-1, with unresolved D. CDR3 length: 15 amino acids. The V gene's germline CDR1 is SNHLY and CDR2 FYNNEI. Between the trimmed V and J ends, which lost 6 bases and 0 bases, there was a span of 14 bases. CDR3: CASSQDRQMNTEAFF. The CDR3, as DNA: TGTGCCAGCAGCCAAGATCGCCAGATGAACACTGAAGCTTTCTTT. The whole variable domain, filled in from reference TRBV2 and TRBJ1-1, reads EPEVTQTPSHQVTQMGQEVILRCVPISNHLYFYWYRQILGQKVEFLVSFYNNEISEKSEIFDDQFSVERPDGSNFTLKIRSTKLEDSAMYFCASSQDRQMNTEAFFGQGTRLTVV.

This rearrangement joins TRBV20-1 to TRBJ1-1; 10 positions match TRBD1. This CDR3 is built from 17 residues. After removal of 1 base from V and 3 bases from J, the junction contained 11 bases not matched to a gene. Germline V gene data show CDR1 as DFQATT and CDR2 as SNEGSKA (reference sequence). The chain's CDR3 is CSARAPGGQGSHTEAFF. In DNA form, the CDR3 reads TGCAGTGCTAGAGCCCCTGGGGGACAGGGGTCACACACTGAAGCTTTCTTT.

As for this clonotype: A clone one base away is much larger, so this may be a read error. The chain has TRBV20-1 and TRBJ1-1; maybe TRBD1 (6 bases). This CDR3 has 14 amino acids. Trimming took off 5 bases at V and 3 bases at J, with 16 bases between the two ends. Looked up from germline, CDR1 is DFQATT and CDR2 is SNEGSKA (reference sequence). DNA of the CDR3: TGCAGTGCTCTATCCTTCAGGGGAGACACTGAAGCTTTCTTT. Translation: CSALSFRGDTEAFF.

The chain recombines TRBV6-1 with TRBJ1-1, with 9 bases identical to TRBD1. The germline gives CDR1 MNHNS, CDR2 SASEGT. J lost 4 bases, V lost 6 bases, and 3 bases had no gene match. This CDR3 is 13 amino acids long. CDR3 sequence reads: CASRRQGGTEAFF. CDR3 nucleotides: TGTGCCAGCAGGCGACAGGGGGGCACTGAAGCTTTCTTT.

Concerning this clonotype: A much larger clonotype is one base distant, so this may be a read error. This chain connects TRBV11-3 to TRBJ2-3, with D maybe TRBD2 (6 bases). CDR1 SGHNT and CDR2 YENEEA come from the germline V gene. CDR3 size: 14 residues. V shed 5 bases and J shed 4 bases, with 13 bases lying between them. The chain's CDR3 is CASSPREVADTQYF. In DNA form, the CDR3 reads TGTGCCAGCAGCCCCAGGGAGGTTGCAGATACGCAGTATTTT.

This clonotype has only a few counts. The gene calls are TRBV5-8 and TRBJ1-2, with 9 bases fitting TRBD1. Germline CDR1 SGHTS, CDR2 YDEGEE. The CDR3 extends over 13 amino acids. V lost 4 bases, J lost 7 bases, and 5 bases stayed unmatched. CDR3 sequence (DNA): TGTGCCAGCAGCAAAGACAGGGGGTTTGGCTACACCTTC. Translation gives CASSKDRGFGYTF.

This clonotype was counted between two and nine times. It may be a read error: a sequence one base away is much more abundant. J is TRBJ2-5 and V is TRBV9; the D gene is possibly TRBD2 (5 bases). V lost 3 bases, J lost 9 bases, and 18 bases lay in between. The CDR3 consists of 14 residues. Germline lookup yields CDR1 SGDLS and CDR2 YYNGEE. The CDR3 reads CASSASLLTGAQYF. The CDR3, as DNA: TGTGCCAGCAGCGCTTCTCTCCTTACCGGGGCCCAGTACTTC.

The chain has TRBV4-1 and TRBJ1-2, with 7 bases aligning to TRBD1. CDR3 length: 17 residues. V trimming: 0 bases; J trimming: 3 bases; junction bases outside the gene matches: 10. Per the germline V gene, CDR1 is MGHRA and CDR2 is YSYEKL. The CDR3 region is CASSQDRTNTGDYGYTF. Written as DNA, the CDR3 is TGCGCCAGCAGCCAAGATAGGACAAACACAGGGGACTATGGCTACACCTTC.

V gene TRBV7-3 combines with J gene TRBJ2-1; 7 bases line up with TRBD2. Germline lookup yields CDR1 SGHTA and CDR2 FQGTGA. After removal of 2 bases from V and 5 bases from J, the junction contained 3 bases not matched to a gene. The CDR3 totals 14 residues. CDR3 protein: CASSLAGDHNEQFF. CDR3 nucleotides: TGTGCCAGCAGCTTAGCGGGAGACCACAATGAGCAGTTCTTC. The full variable domain, its missing parts supplied by reference TRBV7-3 and TRBJ2-1, is GAGVSQTPSNKVTEKGKYVELRCDPISGHTALYWYRQSLGQGPEFLIYFQGTGAADDSGLPNDRFFAVRPEGSVSTLKIQRTERGDSAVYLCASSLAGDHNEQFFGPGTRLTVL.

This clonotype was seen at least ten times. The rearrangement joins TRBV12-3 or TRBV12-4 to TRBJ1-2; unclear D gene. Trimming stripped 7 bases from V and 4 bases from J, with 13 bases between. This CDR3 spans 13 amino acids. CDR3 amino acids: CASTVGGPYGYTF. The CDR3 DNA sequence: TGTGCCAGCACCGTGGGAGGGCCCTATGGCTACACCTTC.

This clonotype was detected once. The chain joins TRBV5-1 to TRBJ2-1; the D gene is possibly TRBD1 (5 bases). The V end lost 4 bases, the J end lost 9 bases, and 23 bases lay between the germline ends. This CDR3 contains 16 residues. Germline assignment: CDR1 SGHRS and CDR2 YFSETQ. The CDR3 protein is CASSLGQYWQLGEQFF. In DNA, the CDR3 is TGCGCCAGCAGCCTGGGGCAGTATTGGCAGCTGGGTGAGCAGTTCTTC. The variable domain in full, with the rest retrieved from reference TRBV5-1 and TRBJ2-1, is KAGVTQTPRYLIKTRGQQVTLSCSPISGHRSVSWYQQTPGQGLQFLFEYFSETQRNKGNFPGRFSGRQFSNSRSEMNVSTLELGDSALYLCASSLGQYWQLGEQFFGPGTRLTVL.

The rearrangement uses TRBV12-3 or TRBV12-4 and TRBJ2-3; 9 bases align to TRBD2. With 5 bases clipped from V and 3 bases from J, the junction kept 3 bases outside the gene matches. The CDR3 runs 14 residues. CDR3 loop: CASSAGGQTDTQYF. The CDR3 nucleotides are TGTGCCAGCAGTGCGGGGGGGCAAACAGATACGCAGTATTTT.

Many counts were recorded for this clonotype. The chain links TRBV12-3 or TRBV12-4 to TRBJ1-6; 8 nucleotides match TRBD1. The CDR3 is 13 residues long. V lost 4 bases and J lost 9; bases outside the gene matches: 2. The CDR3 protein is CASSYGQGSPLHF. The CDR3 region has the DNA TGTGCCAGCAGTTACGGACAGGGTTCACCCCTCCACTTT.

This rearrangement joins TRBV19 to TRBJ1-1; D is unresolved. The germline gives CDR1 LNHDA, CDR2 SQIVND (reference sequence). V was clipped by 4 bases and J by 4 bases, with 13 bases between them. This CDR3 spans 14 amino acids. Here the CDR3 DNA reads TGTGCCAGTAGTACAAGAGGCGGGCTCACTGAAGCTTTCTTT. Translated, it gives CASSTRGGLTEAFF. The full variable domain, its missing parts supplied by reference TRBV19 and TRBJ1-1, is DGGITQSPKYLFRKEGQNVTLSCEQNLNHDAMYWYRQDPGQGLRLIYYSQIVNDFQKGDIAEGYSVSREKKESFPLTVTSAQKNPTAFYLCASSTRGGLTEAFFGQGTRLTVV.

This clonotype was seen a few times. A single base separates this from a much larger clone, so it may be a read error. CDR3: CASGPGTYGGGELFF. For the CDR3, the DNA is TGTGCCAGCGGCCCCGGGACCTATGGGGGCGGGGAGCTGTTTTTT. This chain links TRBV12-3 or TRBV12-4 with TRBJ2-2, with D possibly called TRBD1 or TRBD2 (5 bases each). Trimming cost V 8 bases and J 7 bases, with 20 bases left between them. The CDR3 has 15 residues.